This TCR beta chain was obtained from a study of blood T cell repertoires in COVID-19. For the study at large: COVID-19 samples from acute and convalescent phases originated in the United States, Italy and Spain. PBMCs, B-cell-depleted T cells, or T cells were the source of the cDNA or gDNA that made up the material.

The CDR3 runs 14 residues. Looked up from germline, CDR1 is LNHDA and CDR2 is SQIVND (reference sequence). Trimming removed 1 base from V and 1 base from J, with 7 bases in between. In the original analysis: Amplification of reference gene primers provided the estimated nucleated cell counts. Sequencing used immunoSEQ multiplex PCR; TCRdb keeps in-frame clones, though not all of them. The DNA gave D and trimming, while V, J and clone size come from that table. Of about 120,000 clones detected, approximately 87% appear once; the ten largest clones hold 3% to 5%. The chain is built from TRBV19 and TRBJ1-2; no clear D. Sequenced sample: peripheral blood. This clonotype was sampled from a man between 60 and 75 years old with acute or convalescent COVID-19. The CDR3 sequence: CASSIGGGNYGYTF. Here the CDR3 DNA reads TGTGCCAGTAGTATAGGCGGCGGTAACTATGGCTACACCTTC. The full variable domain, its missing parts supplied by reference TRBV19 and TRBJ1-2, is DGGITQSPKYLFRKEGQNVTLSCEQNLNHDAMYWYRQDPGQGLRLIYYSQIVNDFQKGDIAEGYSVSREKKESFPLTVTSAQKNPTAFYLCASSIGGGNYGYTFGSGTRLTVV.